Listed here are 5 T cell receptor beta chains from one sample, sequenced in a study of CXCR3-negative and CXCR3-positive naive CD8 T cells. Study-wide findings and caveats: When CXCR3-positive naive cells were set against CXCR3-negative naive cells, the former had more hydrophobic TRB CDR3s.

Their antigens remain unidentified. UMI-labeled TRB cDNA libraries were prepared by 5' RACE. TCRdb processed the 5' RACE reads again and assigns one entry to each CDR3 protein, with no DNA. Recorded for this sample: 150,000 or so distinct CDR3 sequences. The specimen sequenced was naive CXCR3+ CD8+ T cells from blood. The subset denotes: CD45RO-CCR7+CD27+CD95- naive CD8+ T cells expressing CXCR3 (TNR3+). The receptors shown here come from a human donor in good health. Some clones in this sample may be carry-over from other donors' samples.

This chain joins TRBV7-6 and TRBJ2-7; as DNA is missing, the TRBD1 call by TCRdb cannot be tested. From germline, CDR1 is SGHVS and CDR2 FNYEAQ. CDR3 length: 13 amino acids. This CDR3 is CASSAVGGYEQYF.

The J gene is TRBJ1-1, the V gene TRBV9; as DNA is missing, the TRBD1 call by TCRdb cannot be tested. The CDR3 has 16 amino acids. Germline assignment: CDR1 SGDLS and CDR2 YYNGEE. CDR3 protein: CASSVARDRVGTEAFF.

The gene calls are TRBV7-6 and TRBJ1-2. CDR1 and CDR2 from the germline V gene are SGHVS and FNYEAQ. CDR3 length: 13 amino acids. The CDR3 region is CASSSPGLSGYTF.

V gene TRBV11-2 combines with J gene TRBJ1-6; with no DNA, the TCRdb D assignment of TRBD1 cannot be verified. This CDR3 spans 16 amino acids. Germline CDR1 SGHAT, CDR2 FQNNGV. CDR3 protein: CASSFPLTGNNSPLHF. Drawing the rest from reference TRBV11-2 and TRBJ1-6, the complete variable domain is EAGVAQSPRYKIIEKRQSVAFWCNPISGHATLYWYQQILGQGPKLLIQFQNNGVVDDSQLPKDRFSAERLKGVDSTLKIQPAKLEDSAVYLCASSFPLTGNNSPLHFGNGTRLTVT.

The CDR3 protein is CASTTGQGDGYTF. This chain connects TRBV12-3 or TRBV12-4 to TRBJ1-2; with no DNA, the TCRdb D assignment of TRBD1 cannot be verified. This CDR3 is built from 13 residues.